This record covers a single T cell receptor beta chain. Its recognized antigen is unknown. Base-call qualities are not available, and no considerably larger clone is one nucleotide away. The cohort was made up of hundreds of healthy bone marrow donors. At the time of sampling, every cohort member was nominally healthy, though immune exposures that went unrecorded were likely present. The donor was CMV seropositive and was included in the group of 289 seropositive cohort members. A peripheral blood sample was provided by each donor, and peripheral blood mononuclear cells were used for TCR beta sequencing. The Qiagen DNeasy Blood Extraction Kit was used to extract genomic DNA from the blood cell samples. Library prep was done by the immunoSEQ multiplex PCR assay. A mixture of 60 forward primers for TCR Vbeta segments and 13 reverse primers for TCR Jbeta segments was used in the multiplex PCR. The CDR3 region of rearranged TCR beta genes was amplified from genomic DNA by a multiplex PCR assay. The amplified TCR beta libraries were sequenced on the Illumina HiSeq System as 87-base-pair reads. Processing in the source paper ran as follows. A later analysis counted some 80 million unique TCR beta chains across the 550 to 800 repertoires, and some 12 million of these chains were shared by at least two donors. Raw reads were error-corrected and collapsed into unique sequences by a nearest-neighbor algorithm in which closely related sequences were merged to remove PCR and sequencing errors. CDR3 sequences were aligned to IMGT reference sequences to assign V, D and J gene segments. For a sequence to be retained, a match of at least six nucleotides to both a V gene segment and a J gene segment was required. A rearrangement counted as productive if the CDR3 had no stop codons and remained in frame with V and J, and every other rearrangement counted as non-productive. Following IMGT convention, CDR3 was defined as the stretch from the second conserved V-encoded cysteine to the conserved J-encoded phenylalanine. The earlier analysis of about 610 of the donors excluded sequences that lacked an unambiguous match to a single V gene segment. An earlier analysis of fewer than 750 of the donors classified V segments as functional when productive rearrangements were above 56.7% and as segregating when the standard deviation between donors was above 5%. A statistical classification framework was built for diagnosing cytomegalovirus status from the catalog of TCR beta chain sequences. In a later analysis, V and J genes were assigned by comparing TCR nucleotide sequences against IMGT/GENE-DB human TR gene sequences. The TCRdist pipeline was used in a later analysis to assign CDR3 sequences and most-parsimonious VDJ recombination scenarios. In a later analysis, each TCR beta chain was defined by its CDR3 amino acid sequence together with its V-gene family, and reads lacking a unique V-gene family were excluded. In a later analysis, 500 to 650 highly shared, low-generation-probability nucleotide sequences were removed to address suspected cross-contamination and a sequencing artifact. For each public chain, a later analysis derived a clonal expansion index from normalized ranks of inferred template counts within each repertoire. Generation probabilities in a later analysis came from a VDJ recombination model fitted to out-of-frame rearrangements, and those results were checked against IGoR. In a later analysis, hypergeometric tests were used to score TCR-TCR, TCR-HLA and TCR-CMV co-occurrence, with a repertoire-size bias correction applied to TCR pairs. To estimate false discovery rates, a later analysis permuted the HLA or CMV assignments 20 times. A later analysis grouped co-occurring TCRs with DBSCAN, adding TCRdist sequence similarity when clustering within HLA-allele-positive subsets. Repertoires with fewer than 30,000 or more than 120,000 public chains, plus five repertoires with anomalous nucleotide sharing, were excluded from co-occurrence clustering. This immuneACCESS table, as held by TCRdb, lists in-frame sequences with V and J called but not all clones. Of the missing ones, under half trace to an unresolved V gene in checked studies; the others have no known cause. V, J and clone size were drawn from that table, and D and trimming were deduced from the DNA. The sample profile shows approximately 120,000 clones; 65% to 75% of them were found once. Approximately 3.9% of the sample belongs to the ten largest clones.

The CDR3, from cysteine to phenylalanine, totals 15 residues. Kept here is only the CDR3 DNA, which spans 45 bases and is read in frame from base 1. According to the germline V gene (reference sequence), CDR1 reads MNHEY and CDR2 reads SMNVEV. V is cut back by 2 bases and J by 2 bases, with 5 bases in the junction unmatched. The entry originates in a study of cytomegalovirus exposure and HLA in healthy donors (dated by TCRdb to about 2017). For the wider study: According to an earlier analysis of several hundred of the donors, roughly 180 million T cells yielded roughly 110 million unique TCR beta sequences and about 300 Gb of sequence data. A handful of DR-DQ haplotypes were handled as single units for association and clustering because linkage in the cohort was strong. The genetic ancestry cluster associated with self-reported Caucasian donors included roughly four fifths of the roughly 360 genotyped donors. Besides the first cohort of under 700 subjects, a separate validation cohort made up of 120 different subjects was used. On average, roughly 250,000 unique TCR beta nucleotide sequences were sequenced per donor among 300 to 500 genotyped donors of the cohort, with roughly a sixth of those sequences being non-productive. A later genetic analysis took genome-wide SNP genotypes for about 60% of the roughly 670 donors and used that subset as a discovery cohort. Donor age, sex, ethnicity and CMV serostatus were compiled together with the repertoire data. A later analysis re-analyzed previously published TCR beta repertoires from 666 donors and added high-resolution HLA genotyping to study TCR occurrence patterns. Every discovery cohort repertoire had been produced on one sequencing platform. To predict cytomegalovirus infection status, the study brought together high-throughput TCR immunosequencing, statistical association of individual TCRs with disease status, and machine learning. The study aimed to test whether signatures of past pathogen exposure could be identified by cataloging public T cell receptors. The T cell repertoires of some 670 subjects were profiled by immunosequencing and related to cytomegalovirus serostatus. Typing coverage differed by locus: A, B, C, DRB1 and DQB1 were typed in roughly 620-630 donors, DQA1 in about 510, DPA1 in 600 to 610, and DPB1 in 400 to 480. HLA typing covered class I and class II loci at four-digit resolution. An early release covering some 640 HLA-typed donors comprised about 290 gigabases of sequencing data and approximately 80 million unique TCR sequences. An earlier analysis of some 500 of the donors used high-throughput TCR beta sequencing to judge whether each TCR beta V gene segment behaved as functional or pseudogenic. In the later analysis, no new phenotypic data were used to find candidate immune exposures; instead, reliance was placed on TCR beta sequences and their occurrence across donors.

Study-level results and caveats: Because some donors lacked HLA typing at each locus, the association tests relied only on the typed subset. CMV serostatus was the only immune exposure information available for the cohort. The cohort was sequenced for TCR beta chains only, and without alpha or paired-chain data the features that could be detected were limited. According to a later analysis, TCR association rates differed among HLA loci, with DRB1 alleles showing the most associated TCRs and HLA-C alleles showing the fewest. In an earlier analysis of 587 of the donors, most TCR beta V segments appeared in productive rearrangements about 90% or about 30% of the time, broadly matching IMGT annotations. A later analysis found that HLA-associated TCR beta chains were more clonally expanded and had lower generation probabilities than equally common non-associated chains. In both the original and validation cohorts, the classifier was reported to diagnose cytomegalovirus status with high specificity and sensitivity. A group of highly shared sequence variants was considered likely to be a technical artifact of the sequencing pipeline. Most TCR sequences were seen in very few donors, while some public TCRs were found in many individuals. A later analysis reported that several top co-occurrence clusters appeared linked to parvovirus B19, influenza, CMV and Epstein-Barr virus. Roughly uniform sequencing depth across donors was assumed in presence/absence analyses, although this assumption may not hold. An association between a missense DCLRE1C variant and V-gene and J-gene trimming of TCR beta chains was found in a later genetic analysis and replicated in an independent cohort. A further reported finding was that TCR beta sequences accurately predicted the HLA-A and HLA-B alleles for most subjects in the first cohort. In a later genetic analysis, fewer N-insertions in productive TCRs were reported among donors in an Asian-associated ancestry cluster than the roughly 670-donor mean. According to a later analysis, most CMV-associated TCR beta chains appeared to be HLA-restricted, and the HLA associations seemed to be driven largely by CMV exposure. Some IMGT-functional V segments, including TRBV6-2 and TRBV6-3, could not be distinguished by the 87-base-pair reads and were therefore excluded. The study listed over 150 TCR beta chains as associated with cytomegalovirus. A few of the identified cytomegalovirus-associated TCR beta chains were confirmed in vitro to be specific for cytomegalovirus antigens. Specific HLA alleles were associated with over 15,000 TCR beta sequences at a false discovery rate of 0.05 in a later analysis. Approximately 16 rarely observed V segments, including chromosome 9 orphons, were excluded from the earlier analysis of a few hundred of the donors because counts were too low. The authors suggested that the approach could potentially be extended to other disease states and immunological phenotypes. Strong co-occurrence of HLA alleles, especially DR and DQ, made assigning TCR associations to individual alleles difficult. Linkage disequilibrium might explain the correlated functional status among segregating V segments, but an unknown experimental factor could not be ruled out.

This receptor was taken from a woman in her forties or fifties in good health and CMV-seropositive. This receptor chain uses TRBV27 and TRBJ2-7; 8 nucleotides in the junction match TRBD1. Material: PBMCs. The nucleotide sequence is given as TGTGCCAGCAGTTTAGCCGGGACAGGACCCTACGAGCAGTACTTC. Its coded protein is CASSLAGTGPYEQYF.